This T cell receptor beta chain was obtained from a study of cytomegalovirus exposure and HLA in healthy donors. Study-wide points: V- and J-gene trimming of TCR beta was linked (in a later analysis) to a missense DCLRE1C variant. With further analysis later on, most CMV-associated TCR beta chains appeared HLA-restricted.

PCR used 60 Vbeta primers and 13 Jbeta primers. Under the authors' procedure: A follow-up analysis tallied 70 million to 80 million unique TCR beta chains, roughly 11 million shared. Generated by immunoSEQ multiplex PCR, the TCRdb table keeps only in-frame clones and is missing some. V, J and clone size reflect that table, while D and trimming were determined from the DNA. The sample comprises some 30,000 clones, 65% to 90% of which are singletons, and around 3.6% rests with the top ten. The CDR3 extends over 17 amino acids. Trimming stripped 0 bases from V and 4 bases from J, with 15 bases between. CDR1 is SGHTA and CDR2 is FQGNSA in the germline V gene. Comments on this clone: Its antigen is currently unknown.

This TCR came from a young woman in good health and CMV-seronegative. Sequenced sample: PBMCs. V gene TRBV7-2 combines with J gene TRBJ2-2, with D tentatively TRBD1 (7 bases). CDR3: CASSLAQGGLFTGELFF. The CDR3 DNA follows: TGTGCCAGCAGCTTAGCCCAGGGGGGCCTCTTCACCGGGGAGCTGTTTTTT.